The 3 T cell receptor beta chains presented below share a single source sample, sequenced in a study of T-cell reconstitution after alpha-beta-depleted transplantation in children. For TCRbeta, the library was prepared with unique molecular identifiers. TCRdb reanalysed the PCR reads using MiXCR and keeps one entry per CDR3 protein. The table shows 800,000 to 1,000,000 distinct CDR3 sequences, with around 30% occurring only once. This specimen consisted of PBMCs, mostly from graft donor cells, obtained 360 days after TCRalphabeta/CD19-depleted stem cell transplant. These receptors were taken from a boy in the first two years of life who had a stem cell transplant for SCID, so the T cells may come from the graft donor.

The V call is TRBV7-9, the J call TRBJ2-2; D gene uncertain. Between the trimmed V and J ends, which lost 1 base and 2 bases, there was a span of 8 bases. The CDR3 totals 15 residues. Germline-derived CDR1 and CDR2 are SEHNR and FQNEAQ (reference sequence). Here the CDR3 DNA reads TGTGCCAGCAGCTTAGTTCCAGTAAACACCGGGGAGCTGTTTTTT. Translation: CASSLVPVNTGELFF.

This clonotype was detected many times. This chain connects TRBV10-2 to TRBJ1-2; 9 bases align to TRBD1. This CDR3 spans 13 amino acids. The germline V gene has CDR1 WSHSY and CDR2 SAAADI. V lost 6 bases to trimming and J lost 8 bases; unmatched junction nucleotides: 7. The CDR3 sequence: CASSPGQGWGYTF. The CDR3 nucleotides read TGCGCCAGCAGCCCGGGACAGGGCTGGGGCTACACCTTC.

The chain has TRBV6-2 or TRBV6-3 and TRBJ2-1; D is ambiguous. Trimming cost V 5 bases and J 3 bases, with 8 bases left between them. Germline-derived CDR1 and CDR2 are MNHEY and SVGEGT. The CDR3 covers 13 residues. The CDR3, as DNA: TGTGCCAGCAGTAACGTCCTCTACAATGAGCAGTTCTTC. It is translated as CASSNVLYNEQFF.